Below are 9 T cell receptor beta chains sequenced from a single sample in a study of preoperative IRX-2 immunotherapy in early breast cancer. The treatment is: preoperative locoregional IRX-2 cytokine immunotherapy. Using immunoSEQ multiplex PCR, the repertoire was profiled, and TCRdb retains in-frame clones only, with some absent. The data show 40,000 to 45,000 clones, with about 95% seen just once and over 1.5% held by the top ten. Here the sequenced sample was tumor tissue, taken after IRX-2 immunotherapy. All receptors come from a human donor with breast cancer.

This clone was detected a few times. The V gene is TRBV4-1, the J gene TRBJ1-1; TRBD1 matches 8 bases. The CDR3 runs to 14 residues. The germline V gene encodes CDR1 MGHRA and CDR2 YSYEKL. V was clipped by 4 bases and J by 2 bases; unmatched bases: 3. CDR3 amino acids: CASSPGQANTEAFF. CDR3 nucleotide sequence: TGCGCCAGCAGCCCGGGACAGGCTAACACTGAAGCTTTCTTT.

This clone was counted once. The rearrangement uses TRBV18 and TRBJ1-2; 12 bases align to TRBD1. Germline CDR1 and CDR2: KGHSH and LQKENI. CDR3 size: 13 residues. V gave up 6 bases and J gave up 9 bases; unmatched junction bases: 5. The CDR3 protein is CASSDRDRGRYTF. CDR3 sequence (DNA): TGTGCCAGCTCGGACCGGGACAGGGGGCGCTACACCTTC.

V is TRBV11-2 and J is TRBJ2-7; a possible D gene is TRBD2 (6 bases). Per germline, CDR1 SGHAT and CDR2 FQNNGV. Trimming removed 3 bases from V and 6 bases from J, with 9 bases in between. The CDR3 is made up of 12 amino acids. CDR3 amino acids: CASSFGTSEQYF. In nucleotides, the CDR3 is TGTGCCAGCAGCTTCGGGACTTCCGAGCAGTACTTC.

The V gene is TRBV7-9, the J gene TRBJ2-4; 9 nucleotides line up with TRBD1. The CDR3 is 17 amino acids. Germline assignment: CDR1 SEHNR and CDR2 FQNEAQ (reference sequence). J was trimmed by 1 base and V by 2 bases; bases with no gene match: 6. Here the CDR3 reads CASSLRGTGMAKNIQYF. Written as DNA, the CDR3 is TGTGCCAGCAGCTTAAGGGGGACAGGGATGGCCAAAAACATTCAGTACTTC.

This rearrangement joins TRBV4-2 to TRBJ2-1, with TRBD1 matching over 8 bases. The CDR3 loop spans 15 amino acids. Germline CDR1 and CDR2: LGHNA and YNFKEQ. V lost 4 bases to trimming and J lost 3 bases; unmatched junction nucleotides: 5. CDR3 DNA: TGTGCCAGCAGCCCCACAGGGGGGAACTACAATGAGCAGTTCTTC. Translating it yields CASSPTGGNYNEQFF.

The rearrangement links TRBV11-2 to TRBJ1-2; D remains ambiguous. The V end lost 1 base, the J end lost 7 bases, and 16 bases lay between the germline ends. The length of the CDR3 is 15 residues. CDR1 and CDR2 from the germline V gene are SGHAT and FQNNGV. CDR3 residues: CASSLAGRSVTGYTF. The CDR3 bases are TGTGCCAGCAGCTTAGCTGGGAGATCCGTAACTGGCTACACCTTC.

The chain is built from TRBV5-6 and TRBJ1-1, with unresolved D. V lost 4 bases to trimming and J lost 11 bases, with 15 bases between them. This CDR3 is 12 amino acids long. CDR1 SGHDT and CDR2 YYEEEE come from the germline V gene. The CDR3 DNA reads TGTGCCAGCAGCACCGAGCGTGTACATGCTTTCTTT. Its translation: CASSTERVHAFF.

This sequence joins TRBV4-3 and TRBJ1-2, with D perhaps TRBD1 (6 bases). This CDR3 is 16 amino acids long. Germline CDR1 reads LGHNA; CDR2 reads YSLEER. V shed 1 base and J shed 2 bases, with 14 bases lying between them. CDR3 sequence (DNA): TGCGCCAGCAGCCAAGGACCCGGGACACCCAACTATGGCTACACCTTC. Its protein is CASSQGPGTPNYGYTF.

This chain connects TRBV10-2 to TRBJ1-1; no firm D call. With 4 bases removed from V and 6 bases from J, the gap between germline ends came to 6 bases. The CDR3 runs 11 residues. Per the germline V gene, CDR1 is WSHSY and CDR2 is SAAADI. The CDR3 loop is CASSVYAEAFF. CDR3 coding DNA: TGCGCCAGCAGTGTTTACGCTGAAGCTTTCTTT.